This T cell receptor (beta chain) was recorded in a study of cytomegalovirus exposure and HLA in healthy donors. Study in general: Earlier, 200 million or so T cells were analyzed, and over 95 million unique TCR beta sequences were found among them.

Points on this clone: Antigen: not known.

Notes on the study in general: Rates of TCR association differed by HLA locus in a later analysis, with DRB1 highest and HLA-C lowest. Most of the TCR beta V segments (in an earlier analysis) were productive either about 87% or about 30% of the time.

The PCR was carried out with 60 Vbeta primers and 13 Jbeta primers. The method was immunoSEQ multiplex PCR; TCRdb's version includes in-frame clones alone and lacks a portion of them. The table has tens of thousands of clones, less than 70% seen once; the top ten hold about 21%. The germline gives CDR1 SNHLY, CDR2 FYNNEI. Trimming took off 6 bases at V and 1 base at J, with 9 bases between the two ends. The CDR3 covers 13 residues. The clonotype comes from a man in his forties or fifties in good health and CMV-seropositive. This chain links TRBV2 with TRBJ1-1; D may be TRBD1 (5 bases). Sequencing was carried out using PBMCs. The CDR3 coding sequence is TGTGCCAGCAGACGACAGTGGAACACTGAAGCTTTCTTT. The encoded protein is CASRRQWNTEAFF. The whole variable domain, filled in from reference TRBV2 and TRBJ1-1, reads EPEVTQTPSHQVTQMGQEVILRCVPISNHLYFYWYRQILGQKVEFLVSFYNNEISEKSEIFDDQFSVERPDGSNFTLKIRSTKLEDSAMYFCASRRQWNTEAFFGQGTRLTVV.